These 12 T cell receptor beta chains share one sample of origin, sequenced in a study of blood T cell repertoires in COVID-19. Using immunoSEQ multiplex PCR, the repertoire was profiled, and TCRdb retains in-frame clones only, with some absent. This sample carries 220,000 or so clones, under 90% of them seen once, and the ten largest clones take around 20%. Sequenced: peripheral blood. The receptors originated from a man aged 30-40 years with active or convalescent COVID-19.

V gene TRBV27 combines with J gene TRBJ2-7, with D perhaps matching TRBD1 (6 bases). The V end was cut by 2 bases, the J end by 3 bases, with 20 bases between. Germline V gives CDR1 MNHEY, CDR2 SMNVEV (reference sequence). The CDR3 loop spans 17 amino acids. The CDR3 spells CASSLMGVAGAIYEQYF. CDR3 DNA: TGTGCCAGCAGTTTAATGGGGGTGGCAGGGGCAATCTACGAGCAGTACTTC.

V and J are TRBV19 and TRBJ1-1; TRBD1 might be the D (5 bases). CDR3 size: 13 residues. Trimming shortened V by 5 bases and J by 0 bases, and 7 bases separated the two germline ends. The V gene's germline CDR1 is LNHDA and CDR2 SQIVND (reference sequence). This CDR3 is CASSGHLNTEAFF. DNA for the CDR3: TGTGCCAGTAGTGGACATTTGAACACTGAAGCTTTCTTT.

This clone was recorded a few times. This rearrangement joins TRBV7-6 to TRBJ2-7, with 11 nucleotides matching TRBD2. Germline V gives CDR1 SGHVS, CDR2 FNYEAQ. Losses at the gene ends were 5 bases for V and 2 bases for J; bases not matched to a gene: 11. There are 17 residues in the CDR3. The CDR3 DNA follows: TGTGCCAGCAGCACTACCTCCGGGACTAGCGGCCCCTACGAGCAGTACTTC. It encodes CASSTTSGTSGPYEQYF.

This clone was observed a handful of times. The rearrangement uses TRBV19 and TRBJ1-5, with D unclear. The V gene lost 1 base and the J gene lost 11 bases, with 18 bases spanning the gap. The germline V gene encodes CDR1 LNHDA and CDR2 SQIVND (reference sequence). This CDR3 has 15 amino acids. The CDR3 region has the DNA TGTGCCAGTAGTATAGCCGAGACACGGGAGACGGCCCAGCATTTT. Its translation: CASSIAETRETAQHF. Supplemented by reference TRBV19 and TRBJ1-5, the full variable domain reads DGGITQSPKYLFRKEGQNVTLSCEQNLNHDAMYWYRQDPGQGLRLIYYSQIVNDFQKGDIAEGYSVSREKKESFPLTVTSAQKNPTAFYLCASSIAETRETAQHFGDGTRLSIL.

The chain employs TRBV10-2 and TRBJ1-2; D unresolved. Trimming shortened V by 4 bases and J by 5 bases, and 8 bases separated the two germline ends. Germline CDR1 reads WSHSY; CDR2 reads SAAADI. The CDR3 is made up of 12 amino acids. The CDR3 nucleotides are TGCGCCAGCAGTGGGACTTCATATGGCTACACCTTC. Translating it yields CASSGTSYGYTF.

This clone was observed a handful of times. J is TRBJ2-1 and V is TRBV24-1, with 11 bases matching TRBD2. Germline CDR1 and CDR2: KGHDR and SFDVKD. The CDR3 is 17 residues long. Unmatched junction bases numbered 8, after V lost 4 bases and J lost 4 bases. The CDR3: CATSDKLAGGGYNEQFF. The CDR3 nucleotides read TGTGCCACCAGTGACAAGTTAGCGGGAGGGGGGTACAATGAGCAGTTCTTC.

V is TRBV7-8 and J is TRBJ1-3; D may be TRBD1 (5 bases). The CDR3 has 16 amino acids. V was shortened by 1 base and J by 4 bases, with 14 bases between the two germline ends. Germline assignment: CDR1 SGHVS and CDR2 FQNEAQ. As DNA, the CDR3 is TGTGCCAGCAGCTTAGTGGGGCAGGCGGGAGGAAACACCATATATTTT. Translated, it gives CASSLVGQAGGNTIYF.

The chain is built from TRBV5-4 and TRBJ1-6; D unresolved. CDR1 and CDR2 from the germline V gene are SGHNT and YYREEE (reference sequence). The CDR3 is 13 residues long. The V and J ends lost 3 bases and 19 bases respectively, with 20 bases between them. The CDR3 nucleotides are TGTGCCAGCAGCTACGATTCCCGGGAACCCTTACACTTT. Its translation: CASSYDSREPLHF.

This clone was recorded once. The chain combines TRBV12-5 with TRBJ1-1; 10 bases line up with TRBD1. V lost 1 base and J lost 1; bases outside the gene matches: 3. The germline gives CDR1 LGHNT, CDR2 FRNRAP. The CDR3 length is 16 residues. CDR3 amino acids: CASGLARTGGNTEAFF. CDR3 bases: TGTGCTAGTGGTTTGGCCCGGACAGGGGGGAACACTGAAGCTTTCTTT.

About this clone: Other nucleotide sequences in the sample specify the same CDR3. This chain links TRBV30 with TRBJ1-5; unclear D gene. The germline V and J ends were trimmed by 0 bases and 4 bases, with 7 bases remaining between them. This CDR3 is 13 amino acids long. The germline gives CDR1 GTSNPN, CDR2 SVGIG (reference sequence). CDR3 sequence: CAWSVTENQPQHF. The DNA for the CDR3 is TGTGCCTGGAGTGTCACCGAGAATCAGCCCCAGCATTTT.

The J gene is TRBJ1-2, the V gene TRBV6-4; the match to TRBD1 covers 8 bases. The CDR3 runs to 15 residues. The V segment lost 0 bases and the J segment 7 bases; nucleotides outside the gene matches: 7. Germline V gene sequence: CDR1 MRHNA, CDR2 SNTAGT. This chain's CDR3 is CASSDSSGGGGGYTF. Here the CDR3 DNA reads TGTGCCAGCAGTGACTCTTCAGGGGGCGGAGGTGGCTACACCTTC.

V gene TRBV9 combines with J gene TRBJ2-1, with 8 nucleotides matching TRBD2. The CDR3 covers 14 residues. Unmatched junction bases numbered 10, after V lost 4 bases and J lost 10 bases. Germline CDR1 reads SGDLS; CDR2 reads YYNGEE. The CDR3 is CASSRASGLAEQFF. In nucleotides, the CDR3 is TGTGCCAGCAGCCGGGCTAGCGGGTTGGCGGAGCAGTTCTTC.